This T cell receptor beta chain is from a study of cytomegalovirus exposure and HLA in healthy donors. About the study: Counted in an early data release were approximately 85 million unique TCRs from HLA-typed donors.

Notes on this clone: Its antigen is unknown.

The PCR employed 60 Vbeta primers together with 13 Jbeta primers. Assay used: immunoSEQ multiplex PCR; TCRdb lists only in-frame clones, some missing. The repertoire holds approximately 150,000 clones, with more than 60% as singletons. Overall study findings and caveats: Some public TCRs appeared in many individuals, while most sequences were rare.

The sequenced sample was PBMCs. The receptor was isolated from a human donor in good health.

DNA for the CDR3: TGTGCCAGCAGCGTAGCGGCGGCCTCTAACTATGGCTACACCTTC. Its translation is CASSVAAASNYGYTF. The chain joins TRBV9 to TRBJ1-2, with no clear D. CDR1 is SGDLS and CDR2 is YYNGEE in the germline V gene. With 0 bases removed from V and 0 bases from J, the gap between germline ends came to 9 bases. The CDR3 has 15 amino acids.